This TCR beta chain is from a study of shared clonotypes between healthy human individuals. Study outcomes and limitations: Researchers found naive subsets generally carried larger estimated richness than memory subsets.

This clone appeared a few times. Its specificity is not known. Germline-derived CDR1 and CDR2 are MNHNS and SASEGT. The V gene lost 7 bases and the J gene lost 8 bases, with 17 bases spanning the gap. The CDR3 extends over 14 amino acids. An even split of each subset's genomic DNA across several immunoSEQ plates was performed. The table came from immunoSEQ multiplex PCR; TCRdb's copy has only in-frame clones and leaves some out. The data show some 1 million clones, around 74% seen once. All the donors were Caucasian adults who lived in Nashville, Tennessee. The gene calls are TRBV6-1 and TRBJ1-4; D gene unclear. Sequencing input: memory CD4+ T cells sorted from blood. Documented subset: CD45RA-negative fraction. This receptor was obtained from a man aged 18 to 35 in good health. The CDR3 DNA is TGTGCCAGCAAGGAGACTGCTGTGCAGGAAAAACTGTTTTTT. Amino acid sequence: CASKETAVQEKLFF.